These T cell receptor beta chains were read from a single sample in a study of blood T cell repertoires in COVID-19. The protocol was immunoSEQ multiplex PCR, while the TCRdb copy is restricted to in-frame clones and leaves out a portion. The sample yields more than 100,000 clones, 80% to 90% seen once. Sequencing was performed on peripheral blood. The receptors were sampled from a woman aged 45 to 65 with active or convalescent COVID-19. CDR3s include the opening cysteine and the closing phenylalanine or tryptophan. D genes are given only for firm matches. The size entry is marked missing in some rows and otherwise reads once, few, many or a size class.

CDR3nt: TGTGCCATCAGTGAAAGGGGTTACGAGCAGTACTTC; CDR3aa: CAISERGYEQYF; j_gene: TRBJ2-7; d_gene: NA; abundance: NA; v_gene: TRBV10-3
CDR3nt: TGCAGCGCTGAGAGCAAAGTTGGGCGCGAGCAGTACTTC; CDR3aa: CSAESKVGREQYF; j_gene: TRBJ2-7; d_gene: NA; abundance: NA; v_gene: TRBV29-1
CDR3nt: TGTGCCAGCAGCCAAGCGGGAGGGGGCACAGATACGCAGTATTTT; CDR3aa: CASSQAGGGTDTQYF; j_gene: TRBJ2-3; d_gene: TRBD2; abundance: NA; v_gene: TRBV4-2
CDR3nt: TGTGCCAGCAGTGAAAGGGGACTAGCGGACAGCACAGATACGCAGTATTTT; CDR3aa: CASSERGLADSTDTQYF; j_gene: TRBJ2-3; d_gene: TRBD2; abundance: NA; v_gene: TRBV2
CDR3nt: TGTGGGGATAAGGGGGTCGCTGGAAACACCATATATTTT; CDR3aa: CGDKGVAGNTIYF; j_gene: TRBJ1-3; d_gene: NA; abundance: NA; v_gene: TRBV19
CDR3nt: TGTGCCAGCAGCCCCCAATCCTATAGCGGAGCCTCGCGCGAGCAGTACTTC; CDR3aa: CASSPQSYSGASREQYF; j_gene: TRBJ2-7; d_gene: NA; abundance: once; v_gene: TRBV9
CDR3nt: TGTGCCAGCAGTCCGACTTCCGGGACTAGCGGGAGGGCCCACTACAATGAGCAGTTCTTC; CDR3aa: CASSPTSGTSGRAHYNEQFF; j_gene: TRBJ2-1; d_gene: TRBD2; abundance: once; v_gene: TRBV6-2/TRBV6-3
CDR3nt: TGTGCCAGCAGCCAAGGAGTCAGGGATCAGCCCCAGCATTTT; CDR3aa: CASSQGVRDQPQHF; j_gene: TRBJ1-5; d_gene: NA; abundance: NA; v_gene: TRBV3-1/TRBV3-2
CDR3nt: TGTGCCAGCAGTGACAATTCAGATACGCAGTATTTT; CDR3aa: CASSDNSDTQYF; j_gene: TRBJ2-3; d_gene: NA; abundance: NA; v_gene: TRBV6-1
CDR3nt: TGTGCCAGCAGCTTAACCCAGGTTCCCCTGGGGGCCAACGTCCTGACTTTC; CDR3aa: CASSLTQVPLGANVLTF; j_gene: TRBJ2-6; d_gene: NA; abundance: NA; v_gene: TRBV7-6
CDR3nt: TGTGCCAGTAGTATTCTATTAGACACCGGGGAGCTGTTTTTT; CDR3aa: CASSILLDTGELFF; j_gene: TRBJ2-2; d_gene: NA; abundance: NA; v_gene: TRBV19
CDR3nt: TGTGCCAGCAGTTTATGGACTAGCGGGAGATTTGGAGAGACCCAGTACTTC; CDR3aa: CASSLWTSGRFGETQYF; j_gene: TRBJ2-5; d_gene: TRBD2; abundance: few; v_gene: TRBV28
CDR3nt: TGTGCCAGCAGCTCCCCAGGGGGACGCAATCAGCCCCAGCATTTT; CDR3aa: CASSSPGGRNQPQHF; j_gene: TRBJ1-5; d_gene: TRBD1; abundance: NA; v_gene: TRBV7-8
CDR3nt: TGCGCCAGCAGCCGAGGTCGATCCAGCGGGAGCAACACCGGGGAGCTGTTTTTT; CDR3aa: CASSRGRSSGSNTGELFF; j_gene: TRBJ2-2; d_gene: TRBD2; abundance: NA; v_gene: TRBV5-1
CDR3nt: TGTGCCAGCTCGACCCTGGGGACAGGGGATAACACCATATATTTT; CDR3aa: CASSTLGTGDNTIYF; j_gene: TRBJ1-3; d_gene: TRBD1; abundance: NA; v_gene: TRBV7-8
CDR3nt: TGTGCCAGCAGCACCTCGACAGGGTTTGGTATAGATACGCAGTATTTT; CDR3aa: CASSTSTGFGIDTQYF; j_gene: TRBJ2-3; d_gene: TRBD1; abundance: NA; v_gene: TRBV9
CDR3nt: TGCGCCAGCAAAGGGGTCCCCGGCCTCACACAGGGGGAGCAGTACTTC; CDR3aa: CASKGVPGLTQGEQYF; j_gene: TRBJ2-7; d_gene: TRBD1; abundance: NA; v_gene: TRBV5-1
CDR3nt: TGTGCCAGCTCCCCCGAGACAGCGTTTTATGGCTACACCTTC; CDR3aa: CASSPETAFYGYTF; j_gene: TRBJ1-2; d_gene: NA; abundance: NA; v_gene: TRBV9
CDR3nt: TGTGCCAGCAGCCAAGTCGGAAGCGGCGAGCAGTACTTC; CDR3aa: CASSQVGSGEQYF; j_gene: TRBJ2-7; d_gene: NA; abundance: NA; v_gene: TRBV3-1/TRBV3-2
CDR3nt: TGTGCCAGCAGTGGCCAGACAGGGGGTATTTGGCCCCAGCATTTT; CDR3aa: CASSGQTGGIWPQHF; j_gene: TRBJ1-5; d_gene: TRBD1; abundance: NA; v_gene: TRBV25-1
CDR3nt: TGTGCCTGGGCTAACAGGAATATTTTGGGCTACACCTTC; CDR3aa: CAWANRNILGYTF; j_gene: TRBJ1-2; d_gene: NA; abundance: NA; v_gene: TRBV30
CDR3nt: TGTGCCAGCAGTTACCCGACAGATACGCAGTATTTT; CDR3aa: CASSYPTDTQYF; j_gene: TRBJ2-3; d_gene: NA; abundance: NA; v_gene: TRBV6-2/TRBV6-3
CDR3nt: TGCGCCAGCAGCTTGGGAAGCGGGAGGGCCCACAATGAGCAGTTCTTC; CDR3aa: CASSLGSGRAHNEQFF; j_gene: TRBJ2-1; d_gene: TRBD2; abundance: NA; v_gene: TRBV5-1
CDR3nt: TGCGCCAGCAGCCAAGATACTGGGCTCGAACCCTACGAGCAGTACTTC; CDR3aa: CASSQDTGLEPYEQYF; j_gene: TRBJ2-7; d_gene: NA; abundance: NA; v_gene: TRBV4-3
CDR3nt: TGTGCCTGGAGTGACGATAGGAGCGGGAGGGCTTTGGCCAAAAACATTCAGTACTTC; CDR3aa: CAWSDDRSGRALAKNIQYF; j_gene: TRBJ2-4; d_gene: TRBD2; abundance: NA; v_gene: TRBV30
CDR3nt: TGTGCCAGTAGTCCCAACTCTGGAAACACCATATATTTT; CDR3aa: CASSPNSGNTIYF; j_gene: TRBJ1-3; d_gene: NA; abundance: NA; v_gene: TRBV19
CDR3nt: TGCGCCAGCAGCTTGGATTTGAGAGGACTCATCGGCACCTTC; CDR3aa: CASSLDLRGLIGTF; j_gene: TRBJ1-2; d_gene: NA; abundance: NA; v_gene: TRBV5-1
CDR3nt: TGTGCCAGCAGCCAAATCAACGGCTACGAGCAGTACTTC; CDR3aa: CASSQINGYEQYF; j_gene: TRBJ2-7; d_gene: NA; abundance: NA; v_gene: TRBV3-1/TRBV3-2
CDR3nt: TGTGCCAGCAGTCCCCCTGCTGGCGGGAGGCGGGGAGATACGCAGTATTTT; CDR3aa: CASSPPAGGRRGDTQYF; j_gene: TRBJ2-3; d_gene: TRBD2; abundance: NA; v_gene: TRBV3-1/TRBV3-2
CDR3nt: TGTGCCAGCAGCCCGGGACAGGGGAACTCTGGGGCCAACGTCCTGACTTTC; CDR3aa: CASSPGQGNSGANVLTF; j_gene: TRBJ2-6; d_gene: TRBD1; abundance: NA; v_gene: TRBV18
CDR3nt: TGTGCCAGCAGTTTAAGTCTAATACAGGGGATTTTAAATCAGCCCCAGCATTTT; CDR3aa: CASSLSLIQGILNQPQHF; j_gene: TRBJ1-5; d_gene: TRBD1; abundance: NA; v_gene: TRBV28
CDR3nt: TGTGCCAGCAGCACCGAAGGGGGGGCGGGAGTAAGAAGCACGCAGTATTTT; CDR3aa: CASSTEGGAGVRSTQYF; j_gene: TRBJ2-3; d_gene: NA; abundance: NA; v_gene: TRBV2
CDR3nt: TGCGCCAGCAGCCAAGATGGCAGGGGAAGGAACACTGAAGCTTTCTTT; CDR3aa: CASSQDGRGRNTEAFF; j_gene: TRBJ1-1; d_gene: NA; abundance: NA; v_gene: TRBV4-1
CDR3nt: TGTGCCAGCAGCCACAATCGCGACAGCTCCTACGAGCAGTACTTC; CDR3aa: CASSHNRDSSYEQYF; j_gene: TRBJ2-7; d_gene: NA; abundance: NA; v_gene: TRBV27
CDR3nt: TGTGCCAGCAGTTTTAGGGGGGGGGATACGCAGTATTTT; CDR3aa: CASSFRGGDTQYF; j_gene: TRBJ2-3; d_gene: NA; abundance: NA; v_gene: TRBV12-3/TRBV12-4
CDR3nt: TGTGCCTGGAGTGCCGAGACAGGGGGCAATTCACCCCTCCACTTT; CDR3aa: CAWSAETGGNSPLHF; j_gene: TRBJ1-6; d_gene: TRBD1; abundance: NA; v_gene: TRBV30
CDR3nt: TGTGCCAGCAGAAGACAGGGACGGGCTGAAGCTTTCTTT; CDR3aa: CASRRQGRAEAFF; j_gene: TRBJ1-1; d_gene: TRBD1; abundance: NA; v_gene: TRBV12-3/TRBV12-4
CDR3nt: TGTGCCAGCAGTCGTAAGGTAGGACTAGCGGGCCTGAGCTCCTACAATGAGCAGTTCTTC; CDR3aa: CASSRKVGLAGLSSYNEQFF; j_gene: TRBJ2-1; d_gene: TRBD2; abundance: NA; v_gene: TRBV9
CDR3nt: TGTGCCAGCAGTGAGACAGGGAGCAATTCACCCCTCCACTTT; CDR3aa: CASSETGSNSPLHF; j_gene: TRBJ1-6; d_gene: TRBD1; abundance: NA; v_gene: TRBV27
CDR3nt: TGTGCCAGCAGCCAAGATACAGGGTTCTACGAGCAGTACTTC; CDR3aa: CASSQDTGFYEQYF; j_gene: TRBJ2-7; d_gene: NA; abundance: NA; v_gene: TRBV4-2
CDR3nt: TGTGCCAGCAGCTTGGACGGTTTTGAAGCTTTCTTT; CDR3aa: CASSLDGFEAFF; j_gene: TRBJ1-1; d_gene: NA; abundance: NA; v_gene: TRBV5-4
CDR3nt: TGCGCCAGCAGCTTGGGCCTATACACTAGCGGGAGGGCTGGCGAGCAGTACTTC; CDR3aa: CASSLGLYTSGRAGEQYF; j_gene: TRBJ2-7; d_gene: TRBD2; abundance: NA; v_gene: TRBV5-1
CDR3nt: TGCGCCAGCAGCCAAGATTTAAACAGATATGAAAAACTGTTTTTT; CDR3aa: CASSQDLNRYEKLFF; j_gene: TRBJ1-4; d_gene: NA; abundance: NA; v_gene: TRBV4-3
CDR3nt: TGTGCCAGCACCCCGGGGGGGGCCTATGGCTACACCTTC; CDR3aa: CASTPGGAYGYTF; j_gene: TRBJ1-2; d_gene: NA; abundance: NA; v_gene: TRBV6-5
CDR3nt: TGTGCCAGCAGTTCCCCATACGAGCAGTACTTC; CDR3aa: CASSSPYEQYF; j_gene: TRBJ2-7; d_gene: NA; abundance: NA; v_gene: TRBV27
CDR3nt: TGTGCCAGCAGTTTACTCGACATTATAGCGAACACCGGGGAGCTGTTTTTT; CDR3aa: CASSLLDIIANTGELFF; j_gene: TRBJ2-2; d_gene: NA; abundance: NA; v_gene: TRBV27
CDR3nt: TGTGCCAGCAGTAACGGACAGGCCCAAGAGACCCAGTACTTC; CDR3aa: CASSNGQAQETQYF; j_gene: TRBJ2-5; d_gene: TRBD1; abundance: NA; v_gene: TRBV28
CDR3nt: TGTGCAAGTCGCTTAGCGACAAGGGGGCGGGACACCGGGGAGCTGTTTTTT; CDR3aa: CASRLATRGRDTGELFF; j_gene: TRBJ2-2; d_gene: NA; abundance: NA; v_gene: TRBV12-2
CDR3nt: TGCGCCAGCAGCATCGGACAGGGTACCGAGCAGTACTTC; CDR3aa: CASSIGQGTEQYF; j_gene: TRBJ2-7; d_gene: TRBD1; abundance: NA; v_gene: TRBV5-1
CDR3nt: TGTGCCAGCAGTCGCACGACAGGTCTTTCGGAAAAACTGTTTTTT; CDR3aa: CASSRTTGLSEKLFF; j_gene: TRBJ1-4; d_gene: NA; abundance: NA; v_gene: TRBV9
CDR3nt: TGTGCCAGTCGACAGGGGGCCTACGAGCAGTACTTC; CDR3aa: CASRQGAYEQYF; j_gene: TRBJ2-7; d_gene: TRBD1; abundance: NA; v_gene: TRBV3-1/TRBV3-2